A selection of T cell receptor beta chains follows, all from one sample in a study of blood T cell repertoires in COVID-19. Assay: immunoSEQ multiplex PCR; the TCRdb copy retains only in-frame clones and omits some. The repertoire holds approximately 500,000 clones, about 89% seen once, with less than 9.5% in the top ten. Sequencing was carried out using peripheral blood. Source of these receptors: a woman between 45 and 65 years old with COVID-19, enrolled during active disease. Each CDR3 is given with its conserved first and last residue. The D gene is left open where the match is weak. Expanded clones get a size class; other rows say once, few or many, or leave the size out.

cdr3_aa: CASSPPRSLYGYTF
cdr3_nt: TGTGCCAGCAGCCCCCCTAGGAGCCTCTATGGCTACACCTTC
v_call: TRBV3-1/TRBV3-2
j_call: TRBJ1-2
d_call: .
clone_size: .

cdr3_aa: CASSMLAGTDTQYF
cdr3_nt: TGTGCCAGCAGCATGCTAGCGGGCACAGATACGCAGTATTTT
v_call: TRBV7-3
j_call: TRBJ2-3
d_call: TRBD2
clone_size: .

cdr3_aa: CASSSTGLYNEQFF
cdr3_nt: TGTGCCAGCAGCTCGACAGGGCTCTACAATGAGCAGTTCTTC
v_call: TRBV7-2
j_call: TRBJ2-1
d_call: TRBD1
clone_size: .

cdr3_aa: CASRGTLMNTEAFF
cdr3_nt: TGTGCCAGTAGGGGGACACTCATGAACACTGAAGCTTTCTTT
v_call: TRBV19
j_call: TRBJ1-1
d_call: .
clone_size: .

cdr3_aa: CALDPQGARTGELFF
cdr3_nt: TGTGCCTTGGATCCTCAGGGGGCACGCACCGGGGAGCTGTTTTTT
v_call: TRBV30
j_call: TRBJ2-2
d_call: TRBD1
clone_size: .

cdr3_aa: CASSIQAAGEQYF
cdr3_nt: TGTGCCAGTAGTATACAGGCAGCGGGCGAGCAGTACTTC
v_call: TRBV19
j_call: TRBJ2-7
d_call: .
clone_size: .

cdr3_aa: CASSPNRGTSGAYEQYF
cdr3_nt: TGTGCCAGCAGTCCGAATCGTGGGACTAGCGGGGCCTACGAGCAGTACTTC
v_call: TRBV2
j_call: TRBJ2-7
d_call: TRBD2
clone_size: once

cdr3_aa: CASSQPFPGAYGYTF
cdr3_nt: TGTGCCAGCAGCCAACCATTTCCAGGGGCCTATGGCTACACCTTC
v_call: TRBV3-1/TRBV3-2
j_call: TRBJ1-2
d_call: .
clone_size: .

cdr3_aa: CASSAPRGDRNQPQHF
cdr3_nt: TGTGCCAGCAGCGCCCCTAGGGGTGATCGCAATCAGCCCCAGCATTTT
v_call: TRBV21-1
j_call: TRBJ1-5
d_call: .
clone_size: .

cdr3_aa: CASSSSNRGINEKLFF
cdr3_nt: TGTGCCAGTAGTTCTTCGAACAGGGGGATTAATGAAAAACTGTTTTTT
v_call: TRBV19
j_call: TRBJ1-4
d_call: TRBD1
clone_size: .

cdr3_aa: CASTYGQGATEAFF
cdr3_nt: TGTGCCAGCACCTATGGACAGGGGGCCACTGAAGCTTTCTTT
v_call: TRBV6-5
j_call: TRBJ1-1
d_call: TRBD1
clone_size: few

cdr3_aa: CASSLVNKNTEAFF
cdr3_nt: TGTGCCAGCAGCTTAGTCAACAAAAACACTGAAGCTTTCTTT
v_call: TRBV7-8
j_call: TRBJ1-1
d_call: .
clone_size: once

cdr3_aa: CASRGGLSPTYEQYF
cdr3_nt: TGTGCCAGCAGGGGGGGATTATCACCCACCTACGAGCAGTACTTC
v_call: TRBV2
j_call: TRBJ2-7
d_call: .
clone_size: once

cdr3_aa: CASGRLKEGLVWGYTF
cdr3_nt: TGTGCTAGTGGGAGATTAAAAGAGGGTTTGGTGTGGGGCTACACCTTC
v_call: TRBV12-5
j_call: TRBJ1-2
d_call: .
clone_size: .

cdr3_aa: CASSQTAGLNQPQHF
cdr3_nt: TGTGCCAGCAGTCAGACGGCAGGCCTCAATCAGCCCCAGCATTTT
v_call: TRBV3-1/TRBV3-2
j_call: TRBJ1-5
d_call: .
clone_size: .

cdr3_aa: CASTLGENGYTF
cdr3_nt: TGTGCCAGCACCTTGGGGGAGAATGGCTACACCTTC
v_call: TRBV5-5
j_call: TRBJ1-2
d_call: .
clone_size: .

cdr3_aa: CASSLEGQGIVNEQFF
cdr3_nt: TGTGCCAGCAGCTTAGAGGGACAGGGTATAGTCAATGAGCAGTTCTTC
v_call: TRBV11-1
j_call: TRBJ2-1
d_call: TRBD1
clone_size: few

cdr3_aa: CASSTSQNSPLHF
cdr3_nt: TGTGCCAGCAGTACATCACAGAATTCACCCCTCCACTTT
v_call: TRBV6-5
j_call: TRBJ1-6
d_call: .
clone_size: .

cdr3_aa: CASTRSGTDTQYF
cdr3_nt: TGTGCCAGCACCCGTAGCGGCACAGATACGCAGTATTTT
v_call: TRBV7-6
j_call: TRBJ2-3
d_call: .
clone_size: .

cdr3_aa: CASSLTSGGSYEQYF
cdr3_nt: TGTGCCAGCAGCTTGACTAGCGGGGGGTCTTACGAGCAGTACTTC
v_call: TRBV11-2
j_call: TRBJ2-7
d_call: TRBD2
clone_size: once

cdr3_aa: CASSPGQVHGETQYF
cdr3_nt: TGTGCCAGCAGTCCTGGACAGGTCCACGGGGAGACCCAGTACTTC
v_call: TRBV2
j_call: TRBJ2-5
d_call: TRBD1
clone_size: .

cdr3_aa: CASSPRMNTEAFF
cdr3_nt: TGTGCCAGCAGTCCCAGGATGAACACTGAAGCTTTCTTT
v_call: TRBV27
j_call: TRBJ1-1
d_call: .
clone_size: few

cdr3_aa: CSVEEQVEGDYGYTF
cdr3_nt: TGCAGCGTTGAAGAGCAGGTGGAAGGGGACTATGGCTACACCTTC
v_call: TRBV29-1
j_call: TRBJ1-2
d_call: .
clone_size: .

cdr3_aa: CSVEYVLAGSTDTQYF
cdr3_nt: TGCAGCGTTGAATATGTACTAGCGGGGAGCACAGATACGCAGTATTTT
v_call: TRBV29-1
j_call: TRBJ2-3
d_call: TRBD2
clone_size: .

cdr3_aa: CASSLAGGDEAFF
cdr3_nt: TGCGCCAGCAGCTTGGCCGGGGGGGATGAAGCTTTCTTT
v_call: TRBV5-1
j_call: TRBJ1-1
d_call: .
clone_size: .

cdr3_aa: CASSQGRVSGQPQHF
cdr3_nt: TGTGCCAGCAGCCAAGGCAGGGTATCCGGTCAGCCCCAGCATTTT
v_call: TRBV3-1/TRBV3-2
j_call: TRBJ1-5
d_call: .
clone_size: .

cdr3_aa: CSASGGGYEQYF
cdr3_nt: TGCAGTGCTAGTGGGGGGGGCTACGAGCAGTACTTC
v_call: TRBV20-1
j_call: TRBJ2-7
d_call: TRBD2
clone_size: once

cdr3_aa: CASSLGASTGGNEQFF
cdr3_nt: TGCGCCAGCAGTTTGGGCGCATCCACCGGGGGCAATGAGCAGTTCTTC
v_call: TRBV10-1
j_call: TRBJ2-1
d_call: .
clone_size: .

cdr3_aa: CASSSTGGNEQFF
cdr3_nt: TGCGCCAGCAGCTCCACAGGGGGCAATGAGCAGTTCTTC
v_call: TRBV5-1
j_call: TRBJ2-1
d_call: TRBD1
clone_size: .

cdr3_aa: CASSDDRGSREAFF
cdr3_nt: TGTGCCAGCAGTGATGACCGGGGGAGTAGGGAAGCTTTCTTT
v_call: TRBV2
j_call: TRBJ1-1
d_call: .
clone_size: .

cdr3_aa: CASSLRQGADEQYF
cdr3_nt: TGTGCCAGCAGCTTGCGACAGGGGGCGGACGAGCAGTACTTC
v_call: TRBV5-6
j_call: TRBJ2-7
d_call: TRBD1
clone_size: .

cdr3_aa: CATLKPGQETQYF
cdr3_nt: TGTGCCACGCTAAAGCCGGGGCAAGAGACCCAGTACTTC
v_call: TRBV15
j_call: TRBJ2-5
d_call: .
clone_size: .

cdr3_aa: CASTERTARDYEQYF
cdr3_nt: TGCGCCAGCACCGAAAGGACAGCCAGAGACTACGAGCAGTACTTC
v_call: TRBV5-1
j_call: TRBJ2-7
d_call: .
clone_size: .

cdr3_aa: CSVRHRGNTEAFF
cdr3_nt: TGCAGCGTACGACACAGGGGGAACACTGAAGCTTTCTTT
v_call: TRBV29-1
j_call: TRBJ1-1
d_call: TRBD1
clone_size: .

cdr3_aa: CASSMGGAENEQFF
cdr3_nt: TGTGCCAGTAGTATGGGGGGGGCCGAGAATGAGCAGTTCTTC
v_call: TRBV19
j_call: TRBJ2-1
d_call: .
clone_size: .

cdr3_aa: CASSLTSPPGETQYF
cdr3_nt: TGTGCCAGCAGCTTAACCTCCCCCCCGGGAGAGACCCAGTACTTC
v_call: TRBV11-2
j_call: TRBJ2-5
d_call: .
clone_size: .

cdr3_aa: CASSEPRGPHNEQFF
cdr3_nt: TGTGCCAGCAGTGAACCCAGGGGGCCCCACAATGAGCAGTTCTTC
v_call: TRBV2
j_call: TRBJ2-1
d_call: TRBD1
clone_size: once

cdr3_aa: CASSYPGTSEEQFF
cdr3_nt: TGTGCCAGCAGCTATCCGGGAACTAGCGAAGAGCAGTTCTTC
v_call: TRBV7-2
j_call: TRBJ2-1
d_call: TRBD2
clone_size: .

cdr3_aa: CASSLGAGMLYYEQYF
cdr3_nt: TGTGCCAGCAGCTTGGGGGCGGGAATGCTCTACTACGAGCAGTACTTC
v_call: TRBV5-8
j_call: TRBJ2-7
d_call: .
clone_size: .

cdr3_aa: CASSLGLAGDQEQYF
cdr3_nt: TGTGCCAGCAGCTTAGGACTAGCGGGGGACCAAGAGCAGTACTTC
v_call: TRBV5-4
j_call: TRBJ2-7
d_call: TRBD2
clone_size: .

cdr3_aa: CASSHLDRGSNQPQHF
cdr3_nt: TGCGCCAGCAGCCACCTGGACAGGGGAAGCAATCAGCCCCAGCATTTT
v_call: TRBV4-1
j_call: TRBJ1-5
d_call: TRBD1
clone_size: once

cdr3_aa: CASSISLGDGLNYGYTF
cdr3_nt: TGTGCCAGTAGTATAAGCTTGGGAGACGGGCTAAACTATGGCTACACCTTC
v_call: TRBV19
j_call: TRBJ1-2
d_call: .
clone_size: .

cdr3_aa: CASSLEGGLYGYTF
cdr3_nt: TGCGCCAGCAGCTTGGAAGGCGGCCTCTATGGCTACACCTTC
v_call: TRBV5-1
j_call: TRBJ1-2
d_call: .
clone_size: .

cdr3_aa: CASSATLSGANVLTF
cdr3_nt: TGTGCCAGTAGTGCCACTCTTTCTGGGGCCAACGTCCTGACTTTC
v_call: TRBV19
j_call: TRBJ2-6
d_call: .
clone_size: .

cdr3_aa: CASSLAEGIAFF
cdr3_nt: TGTGCCAGCAGCTTAGCGGAGGGGATCGCTTTCTTT
v_call: TRBV7-8
j_call: TRBJ1-1
d_call: .
clone_size: .

cdr3_aa: CASSYFPTGVDHQPQHF
cdr3_nt: TGTGCCAGCAGTTACTTCCCCACAGGGGTCGACCATCAGCCCCAGCATTTT
v_call: TRBV6-2/TRBV6-3
j_call: TRBJ1-5
d_call: TRBD1
clone_size: .

cdr3_aa: CATRFPGGTDTQYF
cdr3_nt: TGTGCCACCAGGTTTCCGGGGGGCACAGATACGCAGTATTTT
v_call: TRBV15
j_call: TRBJ2-3
d_call: .
clone_size: once

cdr3_aa: CATEWGGTGELFF
cdr3_nt: TGTGCTACCGAGTGGGGGGGCACCGGGGAGCTGTTTTTT
v_call: TRBV6-5
j_call: TRBJ2-2
d_call: TRBD2
clone_size: .

cdr3_aa: CASTDQPGPPYQPQHF
cdr3_nt: TGTGCCAGTACTGACCAACCGGGTCCTCCTTATCAGCCCCAGCATTTT
v_call: TRBV19
j_call: TRBJ1-5
d_call: .
clone_size: .

cdr3_aa: CASSTPGGSTEAFF
cdr3_nt: TGTGCCAGTAGTACCCCAGGGGGGAGTACTGAAGCTTTCTTT
v_call: TRBV19
j_call: TRBJ1-1
d_call: TRBD1
clone_size: .

cdr3_aa: CASHGGQTGGASNEQFF
cdr3_nt: TGTGCCAGCCATGGGGGCCAAACAGGGGGCGCATCCAATGAGCAGTTCTTC
v_call: TRBV28
j_call: TRBJ2-1
d_call: TRBD1
clone_size: .

cdr3_aa: CASSPRTATNEKLFF
cdr3_nt: TGTGCCAGCTCACCACGAACAGCAACTAATGAAAAACTGTTTTTT
v_call: TRBV18
j_call: TRBJ1-4
d_call: .
clone_size: .

cdr3_aa: CATRAGRTDTQYF
cdr3_nt: TGTGCCACCAGGGCAGGGCGGACAGATACGCAGTATTTT
v_call: TRBV24-1
j_call: TRBJ2-3
d_call: .
clone_size: .

cdr3_aa: CASSVDRVGHLNTIYF
cdr3_nt: TGTGCCAGCAGCGTGGACAGGGTAGGCCATTTGAACACCATATATTTT
v_call: TRBV7-4
j_call: TRBJ1-3
d_call: TRBD1
clone_size: .